This TCR beta chain stems from a study of blood T cell repertoires in COVID-19. On the study more broadly: Researchers got acute and convalescent COVID-19 samples from the United States, Italy and Spain. Sources were T cells, B-cell-depleted T cells, or PBMCs; the material itself was cDNA or gDNA.

V lost 5 bases and J 3 bases, leaving 14 bases between the germline ends. The CDR3 spans 15 residues. CDR1 and CDR2 from the germline V gene are LNHDA and SQIVND (reference sequence). Libraries were prepared by immunoSEQ multiplex PCR; TCRdb keeps only in-frame clonotypes and omits some of them. The sample lists around 180,000 clones, approximately 79% occurring once. This TCR came from a woman older than 75 with acute or convalescent COVID-19. The sequenced sample consisted of peripheral blood. This chain uses TRBV19 with TRBJ1-5; D is ambiguous. The CDR3 coding sequence is TGTGCCAGTAGTTTTCCGGCCAGACTCAATCAGCCCCAGCATTTT. Translation: CASSFPARLNQPQHF.